This TCR beta chain was observed in a study of T cells in localized non-small cell lung cancer. V dropped 4 bases and J dropped 1 base, with 18 bases sitting between them. The CDR3 runs to 16 residues. CDR1 is SGHRS, CDR2 YFSETQ, per germline. Broader study findings: The study sequenced only one region of the tumor. As a result, intratumor heterogeneity could not be excluded and remains possible.

A word on this clone: The antigen is undetermined.

Sequencing used immunoSEQ multiplex PCR; TCRdb keeps in-frame clones, though not all of them. The sample records 20,000 to 25,000 clones, around 86% being singletons. This receptor was taken from a man aged 35 to 70 with stage I squamous cell lung carcinoma. The J gene is TRBJ2-7, the V gene TRBV5-1; D might be TRBD1 (6 bases). Sequencing was performed on peripheral blood, taken before any cancer treatment. For the CDR3, the DNA is TGCGCCAGCAGCGACCCTACGGGGCAGGGGTCCTACGAGCAGTACTTC. Its translation is CASSDPTGQGSYEQYF.